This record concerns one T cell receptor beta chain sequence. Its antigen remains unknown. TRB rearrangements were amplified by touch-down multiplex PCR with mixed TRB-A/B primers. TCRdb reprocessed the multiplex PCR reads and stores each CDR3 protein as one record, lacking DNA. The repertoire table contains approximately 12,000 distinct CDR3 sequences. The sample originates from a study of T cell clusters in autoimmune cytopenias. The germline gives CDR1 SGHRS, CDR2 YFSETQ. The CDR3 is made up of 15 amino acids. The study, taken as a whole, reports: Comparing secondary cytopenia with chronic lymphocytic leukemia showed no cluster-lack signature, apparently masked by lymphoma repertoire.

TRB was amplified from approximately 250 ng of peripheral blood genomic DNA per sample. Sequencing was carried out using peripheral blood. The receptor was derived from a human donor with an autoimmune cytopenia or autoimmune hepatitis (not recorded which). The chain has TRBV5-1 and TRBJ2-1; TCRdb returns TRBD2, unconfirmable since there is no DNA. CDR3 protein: CASSSGLAGTNEQFF.